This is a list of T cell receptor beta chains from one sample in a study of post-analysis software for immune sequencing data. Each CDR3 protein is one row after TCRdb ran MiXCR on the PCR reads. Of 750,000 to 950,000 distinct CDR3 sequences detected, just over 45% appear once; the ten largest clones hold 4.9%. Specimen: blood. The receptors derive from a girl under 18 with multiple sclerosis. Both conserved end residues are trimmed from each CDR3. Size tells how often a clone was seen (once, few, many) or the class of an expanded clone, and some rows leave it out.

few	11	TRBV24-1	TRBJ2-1	ATSDLLAYEQF
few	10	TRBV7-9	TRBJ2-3	ASTGLTDTQY
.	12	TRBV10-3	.	AIRLGTGGYEQY
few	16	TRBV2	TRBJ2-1	ATKGGLAGLKKYNEQF
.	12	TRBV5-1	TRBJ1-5	ASSVGPGDQPQH
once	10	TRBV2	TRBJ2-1	ASLGTSGEQF
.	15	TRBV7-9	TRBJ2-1	ASSFSPGQGSYNEQF
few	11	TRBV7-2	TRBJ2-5	ASSPNTGETQY
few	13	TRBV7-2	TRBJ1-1	ASSLEASPNTEAF
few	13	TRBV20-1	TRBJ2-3	SARSGAPNTDTQY
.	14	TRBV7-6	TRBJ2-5	ASSLGSGWVGKTQY
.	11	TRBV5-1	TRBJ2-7	ASAQAGSYEQY
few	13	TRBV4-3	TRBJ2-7	ASSQDTLAQDEQY
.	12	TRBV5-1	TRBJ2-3	ASSARQGADTQY
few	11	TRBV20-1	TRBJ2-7	SALGTSSYEQY
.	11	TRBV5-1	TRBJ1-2	ASSLTAFYGYT
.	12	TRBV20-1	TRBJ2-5	SGNKREGQETQY
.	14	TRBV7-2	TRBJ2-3	ASSLELAGAADTQY
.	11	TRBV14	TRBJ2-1	ASSQFIGSEQF
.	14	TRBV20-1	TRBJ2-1	SARVKGASGTNEQF
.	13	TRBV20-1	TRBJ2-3	SAYGTSGNTDTQY
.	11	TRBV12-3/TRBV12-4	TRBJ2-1	ASRLSRNNEQF
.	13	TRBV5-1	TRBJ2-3	ASSLDSPRTDTQY
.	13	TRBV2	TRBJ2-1	ASSEMGLSYNEQF
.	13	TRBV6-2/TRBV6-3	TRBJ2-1	ASSYLQGPYNEQF
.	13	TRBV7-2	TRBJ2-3	ASSGQTGSGDTQY
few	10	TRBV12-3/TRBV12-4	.	ASSYYFETQY
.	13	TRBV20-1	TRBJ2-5	SAAGLAGVRETQY
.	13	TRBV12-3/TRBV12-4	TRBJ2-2	ASSQGQGWAGELF
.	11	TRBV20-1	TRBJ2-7	SAARDREYEQY
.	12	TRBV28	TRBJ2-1	ASSKAGGPHEQF
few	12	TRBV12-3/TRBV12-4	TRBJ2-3	ASSPRGGLDTQY
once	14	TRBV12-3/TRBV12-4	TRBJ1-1	ASSRRQGPPNTEAF
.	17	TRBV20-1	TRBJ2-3	SASTSPGSNPSRTDTQY
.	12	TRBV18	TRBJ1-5	ASSLSAGNQPQH
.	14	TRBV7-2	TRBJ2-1	ASSSDPGRGGLEQF
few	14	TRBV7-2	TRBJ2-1	ASSLALDHNVDEQF
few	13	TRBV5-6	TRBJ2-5	ASSLLGLLMETQY
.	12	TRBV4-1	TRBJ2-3	ASSQGPITDTQY